These T cell receptor beta chains were read from a single sample in a study of cytomegalovirus exposure and HLA in healthy donors. Sequencing used immunoSEQ multiplex PCR; TCRdb keeps in-frame clones, though not all of them. The sample lists more than 150,000 clones, over 75% occurring once. Sequenced: PBMCs. These receptor sequences come from a girl under three years old in good health and CMV-seronegative. CDR3s leave out the opening cysteine and the closing phenylalanine or tryptophan. Fields, in order: V gene, CDR3 protein.

v_call: TRBV15
cdr3_aa: ATSRARGYEQF

v_call: TRBV7-9
cdr3_aa: SSSYSPDRGSGYT

v_call: TRBV11-2
cdr3_aa: ASSSLRGRGRLSEKLF

v_call: TRBV7-8
cdr3_aa: ASSPKEGLRGETQY

v_call: TRBV5-4
cdr3_aa: ASSLAGVTNTEAF

v_call: TRBV1
cdr3_aa: TSSQERYGQGAPTEAF

v_call: TRBV5-1
cdr3_aa: ASSLITGFLQETQY

v_call: TRBV27
cdr3_aa: ASSRGLSGLGEQY

v_call: TRBV20-1
cdr3_aa: SAIDRADQY

v_call: TRBV19
cdr3_aa: ASMGQPYNQPQH

v_call: TRBV30
cdr3_aa: AWSQGRGNTEAF

v_call: TRBV9
cdr3_aa: ASSVEAGPESPLH

v_call: TRBV25-1
cdr3_aa: ASSEIGSGTASYEQY

v_call: TRBV4-1
cdr3_aa: ASNQGQGAYEQY

v_call: TRBV5-8
cdr3_aa: ASSTYAGDRAF

v_call: TRBV5-6
cdr3_aa: ASSPTRGLYNEQF

v_call: TRBV30
cdr3_aa: AWDSRNYRYEAF

v_call: TRBV5-4
cdr3_aa: ASSLGGIYEQY

v_call: TRBV30
cdr3_aa: AGGVLALRSTNEQF

v_call: TRBV5-1
cdr3_aa: ASSATGDQETQY

v_call: TRBV27
cdr3_aa: ASSLTGGIVGQPQH

v_call: TRBV30
cdr3_aa: AWSAGLNTGELF

v_call: TRBV5-4
cdr3_aa: ASSLVKGGYGYT

v_call: TRBV5-1
cdr3_aa: ASSLEPGGEAEAF

v_call: TRBV30
cdr3_aa: AWSVGSGRDYGYT

v_call: TRBV10-3
cdr3_aa: AISESTVRVNTEAF

v_call: TRBV6-5
cdr3_aa: ASSYVAGDPYEQY

v_call: TRBV7-2
cdr3_aa: ASSFSGVSSYEQY

v_call: TRBV6-4
cdr3_aa: ASSSLRSFATEAF

v_call: TRBV4-1
cdr3_aa: ASSRTSIPGQVGQPQH

v_call: TRBV11-3
cdr3_aa: ASSFGGLEGYEQF

v_call: TRBV10-3
cdr3_aa: AITSDSYNEQF

v_call: TRBV7-2
cdr3_aa: ASSYIGTSGNPGTDTQY

v_call: TRBV7-9
cdr3_aa: ASSTGRTYEQY

v_call: TRBV27
cdr3_aa: ASSFDSYMNTEAF

v_call: TRBV27
cdr3_aa: ASSPPQAGSTDTQY

v_call: TRBV11-3
cdr3_aa: ASSLGIGGGNEQF

v_call: TRBV7-3
cdr3_aa: ASSLQGASTDTQY

v_call: TRBV7-9
cdr3_aa: ASSAQTGLSYEQY

v_call: TRBV2
cdr3_aa: ASRRTVGTSYEQY

v_call: TRBV6-1
cdr3_aa: ASTGTATGELF

v_call: TRBV7-3
cdr3_aa: ASSSGSSYNEQF

v_call: TRBV23-1
cdr3_aa: ASVKGKAYNEQF

v_call: TRBV7-8
cdr3_aa: ASSPSGQGFSEQF

v_call: TRBV4-3
cdr3_aa: ASSQELPGLAVQETQY

v_call: TRBV5-1
cdr3_aa: ASSLGRGEKLF

v_call: TRBV19
cdr3_aa: ASRESSFSNQPQH

v_call: TRBV5-1
cdr3_aa: ASSLPSSTDTQY

v_call: TRBV7-3
cdr3_aa: ASSLTGQNGYT

v_call: TRBV20-1
cdr3_aa: SATTVNEQF

v_call: TRBV7-9
cdr3_aa: ASSSGPYRGRGTEAF

v_call: TRBV6-1
cdr3_aa: ASRLGTGGINEQF

v_call: TRBV7-9
cdr3_aa: ASSMDRGADTQY

v_call: TRBV5-1
cdr3_aa: ASSLVAANYGYT

v_call: TRBV27
cdr3_aa: ASSRLGTGEGYT

v_call: TRBV9
cdr3_aa: ASSVGGSNQPQH

v_call: TRBV11-2
cdr3_aa: ASSLVGGAGYT

v_call: TRBV4-3
cdr3_aa: ASSQDPLSGSSYNEQF

v_call: TRBV6-5
cdr3_aa: ASRPLIYNSPLH